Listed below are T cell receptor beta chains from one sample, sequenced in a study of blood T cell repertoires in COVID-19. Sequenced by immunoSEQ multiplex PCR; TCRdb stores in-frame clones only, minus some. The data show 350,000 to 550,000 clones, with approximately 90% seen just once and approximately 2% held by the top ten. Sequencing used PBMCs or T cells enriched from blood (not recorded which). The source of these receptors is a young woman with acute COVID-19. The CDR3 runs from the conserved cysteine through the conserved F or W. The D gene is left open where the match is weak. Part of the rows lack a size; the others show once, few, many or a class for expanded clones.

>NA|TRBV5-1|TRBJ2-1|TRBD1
TGCGCCAGCAGACCGACCGGGACAGCGAACAATGAGCAGTTCTTC
CASRPTGTANNEQFF
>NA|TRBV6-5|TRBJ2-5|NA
TGTGCCAGCTCCCAGGGGCCGTACCAAGAGACCCAGTACTTC
CASSQGPYQETQYF
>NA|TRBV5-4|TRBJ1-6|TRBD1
TGTGCCAGCAGCGAAATACAGGGGGTGCATGATTCACCCCTCCACTTT
CASSEIQGVHDSPLHF
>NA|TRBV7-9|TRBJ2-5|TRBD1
TGTGCCAGCAGCTTAGGGTCGGGACAGGGACAAGAGACCCAGTACTTC
CASSLGSGQGQETQYF
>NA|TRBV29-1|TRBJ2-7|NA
TGCAGCGTTGAAGATTTGGTTACCAGCTCCTACGAGCAGTACTTC
CSVEDLVTSSYEQYF
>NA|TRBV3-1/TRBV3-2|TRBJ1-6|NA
TGTGCCAGCAGCCAGGGCCCTACGGAATCACCCCTCCACTTT
CASSQGPTESPLHF
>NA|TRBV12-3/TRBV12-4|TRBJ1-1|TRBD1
TGTGCCAGCAGGGTTGACAGGGTAGGTGAAGCTTTCTTT
CASRVDRVGEAFF
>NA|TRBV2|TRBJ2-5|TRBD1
TGTGCCAGCAGTGAAGCGACAGGGAGCCAAGAGACCCAGTACTTC
CASSEATGSQETQYF
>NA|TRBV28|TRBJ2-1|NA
TGTGCCAGCAGTTTAACTGGAGGCAATGAGCAGTTCTTC
CASSLTGGNEQFF
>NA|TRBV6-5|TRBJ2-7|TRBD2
TGTGCCAGCAGCCAAAAGGTGGGGGGGGACGAGCAGTACTTC
CASSQKVGGDEQYF
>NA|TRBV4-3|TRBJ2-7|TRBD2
TGCGCCAGCAGCCAAGAGGGGACTAGCGGGATCAACGAGCAGTACTTC
CASSQEGTSGINEQYF
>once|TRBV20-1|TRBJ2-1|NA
TGCAGTACAAACAGGGTCCGAGAGCAGTTCTTC
CSTNRVREQFF
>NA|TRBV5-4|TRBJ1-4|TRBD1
TGTGCCAGCAGCGCCGGACAGGGAATCGAAAAACTGTTTTTT
CASSAGQGIEKLFF
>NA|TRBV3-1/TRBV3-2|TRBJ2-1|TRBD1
TGTGCCAGCAGCCAAGAGGACAGGAGAGGGAATGAGCAGTTCTTC
CASSQEDRRGNEQFF